A selection of T cell receptor beta chains follows, all from one sample in a study of blood T cell repertoires in COVID-19. Method: immunoSEQ multiplex PCR; TCRdb's copy keeps in-frame clones and lacks some. The repertoire holds some 89,000 clones, roughly 78% seen once, with more than 1% in the top ten. The sequenced material came from peripheral blood. The origin of the receptors is an elderly woman with acute or convalescent COVID-19. Both conserved end residues are part of each CDR3. Each record gives: D gene, clone size, CDR3 length, J gene, V gene, CDR3 DNA, CDR3 protein. A D gene is named only where the DNA matches it firmly. Expanded clones are given a class, and other clones once, few, many or no size at all.

d_call: TRBD1
clone_size: -
cdr3_length: 15
j_call: TRBJ2-2
v_call: TRBV11-3
cdr3_nt: TGTGCCAGCAGCTTTGGACAGGGTACCACCGGGGAGCTGTTTTTT
cdr3_aa: CASSFGQGTTGELFF

d_call: TRBD1
clone_size: few
cdr3_length: 17
j_call: TRBJ2-1
v_call: TRBV23-1
cdr3_nt: TGCGCCAGCACGATCCAGCAGGACAGGGAAGCTGGCGATGAGCAGTTCTTC
cdr3_aa: CASTIQQDREAGDEQFF

d_call: -
clone_size: -
cdr3_length: 14
j_call: TRBJ1-1
v_call: TRBV9
cdr3_nt: TGTGCCAGCAGCGTTGGGGGGGTGGACACTGAAGCTTTCTTT
cdr3_aa: CASSVGGVDTEAFF

d_call: -
clone_size: few
cdr3_length: 15
j_call: TRBJ1-5
v_call: TRBV27
cdr3_nt: TGTGCCAGCAGTTTACGGGAGGGGCCTCCGTGGCCCCAGCATTTT
cdr3_aa: CASSLREGPPWPQHF

d_call: -
clone_size: -
cdr3_length: 14
j_call: TRBJ1-1
v_call: TRBV23-1
cdr3_nt: TGCGCCAGCAGTTCGTGTAGATTCCACACTGAAGCTTTCTTT
cdr3_aa: CASSSCRFHTEAFF

d_call: TRBD1
clone_size: -
cdr3_length: 14
j_call: TRBJ2-2
v_call: TRBV27
cdr3_nt: TGTGCCAGCACTAAGACAGGGGGCTCCGGGGAGCTGTTTTTT
cdr3_aa: CASTKTGGSGELFF

d_call: -
clone_size: -
cdr3_length: 13
j_call: TRBJ1-6
v_call: TRBV11-2
cdr3_nt: TGTGCCAGCAGCTCCACAGATTCTTCACCCCTCCACTTT
cdr3_aa: CASSSTDSSPLHF

d_call: TRBD1
clone_size: -
cdr3_length: 15
j_call: TRBJ2-5
v_call: TRBV27
cdr3_nt: TGTGCCAGCAGCTCCGACAGGGACCCTCAGGGGGCCCAGTACTTC
cdr3_aa: CASSSDRDPQGAQYF

d_call: TRBD2
clone_size: -
cdr3_length: 14
j_call: TRBJ2-5
v_call: TRBV3-1/TRBV3-2
cdr3_nt: TGTGCCAGCAGCCAAGGCGTAGCGGGGGAGACCCAGTACTTC
cdr3_aa: CASSQGVAGETQYF

d_call: TRBD1
clone_size: -
cdr3_length: 15
j_call: TRBJ2-1
v_call: TRBV7-8
cdr3_nt: TGTGCCAGCAGCCGAGACAGGGCGCTAATAAATGAGCAGTTCTTC
cdr3_aa: CASSRDRALINEQFF

d_call: TRBD1
clone_size: -
cdr3_length: 15
j_call: TRBJ2-2
v_call: TRBV5-1
cdr3_nt: TGCGCCAGCAGCTTGGATGCAGGGGGCACCGGGGAGCTGTTTTTT
cdr3_aa: CASSLDAGGTGELFF

d_call: TRBD2
clone_size: -
cdr3_length: 16
j_call: TRBJ2-1
v_call: TRBV19
cdr3_nt: TGTGCCAGTAGTACTCGTCCACTAGCGGGGTACAATGAGCAGTTCTTC
cdr3_aa: CASSTRPLAGYNEQFF

d_call: -
clone_size: -
cdr3_length: 15
j_call: TRBJ1-6
v_call: TRBV5-1
cdr3_nt: TGCGCCAGCAGCGTCGTGGGCAGTAAGGATTCACCCCTCCACTTT
cdr3_aa: CASSVVGSKDSPLHF

d_call: -
clone_size: -
cdr3_length: 13
j_call: TRBJ1-1
v_call: TRBV6-4
cdr3_nt: TGTGCCAGCTCTTCGCAGGAGAGGGCTGAAGCTTTCTTT
cdr3_aa: CASSSQERAEAFF

d_call: -
clone_size: -
cdr3_length: 14
j_call: TRBJ1-5
v_call: TRBV28
cdr3_nt: TGTGCCAGCAGTAAACAGGGCAGGGGTCAGCCCCAGCATTTT
cdr3_aa: CASSKQGRGQPQHF

d_call: TRBD2
clone_size: -
cdr3_length: 15
j_call: TRBJ2-1
v_call: TRBV5-1
cdr3_nt: TGCGCCAGCAGCTTGGCCGGGACTAGCGCCAATGAGCAGTTCTTC
cdr3_aa: CASSLAGTSANEQFF